The clone carrying this TCR beta chain has a handful of counts. Antigen specificity is unknown. The sample originates from a study of beta chain features in type 1 diabetes. General study findings and limits: HLA influence on TCRB rearrangement stayed unresolved here. Patients with Type 1 diabetes showed moderately but significantly shorter TCRB CDR3s in all four CD4+ subsets. The similarity of naive, central memory and Treg TCRB repertoires appeared greater among patients than among healthy donors. There were fewer insertions and more deletions at the VDJ junctions of type 1 diabetes patients.

Sorting that relied on CD45RO/CCR7/CD25/CD127/CD95/CD27 yielded CD4+ naive, central memory, regulatory and stem cell-like memory cells. The trim removed 5 bases at V and 8 bases at J, leaving 12 bases unmatched. CDR1 and CDR2 (germline): LNHDA, SQIVND (reference sequence). This CDR3 spans 15 amino acids. Sequenced material consisted of expressed TCRB transcripts (all of the isolated RNA was reverse transcribed). Repertoires were generated with immunoSEQ multiplex PCR, while TCRdb's copy carries only in-frame clones and drops some. The data show about 370,000 clones, with around 10% seen just once and around 0.66% held by the top ten.

The rearrangement links TRBV19 to TRBJ2-1; 7 nucleotides agree with TRBD2. Sequences were obtained from central memory CD4+ T cells from blood. This receptor was obtained from a man aged 25 to 40 with type 1 diabetes. DNA of the CDR3: TGTGCCAGTAGTTCAGGGACTATTTTTTCACATGAGCAGTTCTTC. Residues: CASSSGTIFSHEQFF. Using reference TRBV19 and TRBJ2-1 for the parts outside the CDR3, the full variable domain is DGGITQSPKYLFRKEGQNVTLSCEQNLNHDAMYWYRQDPGQGLRLIYYSQIVNDFQKGDIAEGYSVSREKKESFPLTVTSAQKNPTAFYLCASSSGTIFSHEQFFGPGTRLTVL.